The subject of this entry is one TCR beta chain. This entry comes from a study of blood T cells in healthy people across ages. Germline CDR1 and CDR2: SNHLY and FYNNEI. V was pared by 6 bases and J by 0 bases, with 11 bases between. CDR3 size: 15 residues. The use of a sample-barcoded 5' primer and a J-beta primer mix characterized a second PCR of about 7 to 12 cycles. MiXCR, run by TCRdb on the 5' RACE reads, gives a single entry per CDR3 protein. This table holds about 970,000 distinct CDR3 sequences, around 54% found once. Drawn from each donor were ten milliliters of peripheral blood. Extraction yielded at least 5.5 micrograms of total RNA per sample.

The sequence derives from a woman aged 55-75 years in good health. This chain connects TRBV2 to TRBJ2-2; either TRBD1 or TRBD2 may fit D (5 bases each). Sequenced material: blood. The chain's CDR3 is CASRRDGPNTGELFF. CDR3 coding DNA: TGTGCCAGCAGAAGGGACGGCCCGAACACCGGGGAGCTGTTTTTT. Full variable domain (remainder filled in from reference TRBV2 and TRBJ2-2): EPEVTQTPSHQVTQMGQEVILRCVPISNHLYFYWYRQILGQKVEFLVSFYNNEISEKSEIFDDQFSVERPDGSNFTLKIRSTKLEDSAMYFCASRRDGPNTGELFFGEGSRLTVL.